Each of the 25 T cell receptor beta chains below was sequenced from the same sample in a study of blood T cell repertoires in COVID-19. Assay used: immunoSEQ multiplex PCR; TCRdb lists only in-frame clones, some missing. The table has about 290,000 clones, around 90% seen once; the top ten hold 1.7%. Sequencing input: PBMCs or T cells enriched from blood (not recorded which). These receptors all stem from a woman in her 40s who had recovered from COVID-19.

The chain is built from TRBV4-3 and TRBJ2-2, with 10 bases fitting TRBD2. Germline V gene sequence: CDR1 LGHNA, CDR2 YSLEER. The V and J ends lost 3 bases and 7 bases, in that order; junction bases with no gene match: 11. There are 17 residues in the CDR3. CDR3 amino acids: CASSQGWLAGVNGELFF. CDR3 DNA sequence: TGCGCCAGCAGCCAGGGCTGGCTAGCGGGAGTTAACGGGGAGCTGTTTTTT.

The V gene is TRBV4-2, the J gene TRBJ2-6; TRBD1 is a possible D gene (5 bases). The V end lost 0 bases, the J end lost 0 bases, and 6 bases lay between the germline ends. The CDR3 is 16 amino acids. From germline, CDR1 is LGHNA and CDR2 YNFKEQ. CDR3 DNA: TGTGCCAGCAGCCAAGATGGGGCCTCTGGGGCCAACGTCCTGACTTTC. Translated, it gives CASSQDGASGANVLTF.

The chain combines TRBV7-8 with TRBJ1-2, with a weak D call TRBD1 (5 bases). CDR3 length: 17 amino acids. CDR1 is SGHVS, CDR2 FQNEAQ, per germline. Deletions cut 3 bases from V and 0 bases from J, with 17 bases between. CDR3 DNA: TGTGCCAGCAGCTTGAACGACCTCAGGGAGGCTAACTATGGCTACACCTTC. Translated: CASSLNDLREANYGYTF.

The chain is built from TRBV6-5 and TRBJ1-1, with a weak D call TRBD1 (6 bases). Trimming took 5 bases from V and 3 from J, leaving 13 bases between them. This CDR3 has 14 amino acids. Germline CDR1 reads MNHEY; CDR2 reads SVGAGI. The DNA for the CDR3 is TGTGCCAGCAGTCGAGACAGGATCCACACTGAAGCTTTCTTT. It specifies CASSRDRIHTEAFF.

V and J are TRBV7-2 and TRBJ2-2, with D perhaps matching TRBD2 (6 bases). Germline values: CDR1 SGHTA, CDR2 FQGNSA. The CDR3 consists of 16 residues. The V gene lost 5 bases and the J gene lost 1 base, with 14 bases spanning the gap. CDR3 DNA sequence: TGTGCCAGCAGCCCTCTGAGGCGGGAGAACACCGGGGAGCTGTTTTTT. Its protein product is CASSPLRRENTGELFF.

The chain joins TRBV6-1 to TRBJ2-7; perhaps TRBD2 as D (6 bases). CDR1 and CDR2 (germline): MNHNS, SASEGT. The length of the CDR3 is 16 residues. V was shortened by 4 bases and J by 1 base, with 17 bases between the two germline ends. In DNA, the CDR3 is TGTGCCAGCAGTGTAATCGGAGGGACTCCTTCCTACGAGCAGTACTTC. It translates to CASSVIGGTPSYEQYF.

The chain has TRBV11-2 and TRBJ1-2, with 7 bases that match TRBD1. Germline V gene sequence: CDR1 SGHAT, CDR2 FQNNGV. This CDR3 spans 17 amino acids. V dropped 0 bases and J dropped 5; count of bases not matched to a gene: 12. The CDR3 region has the DNA TGTGCCAGCAGCTTAGATCGTAAAACAGGGGCCGCGTATGGCTACACCTTC. As protein: CASSLDRKTGAAYGYTF.

This rearrangement joins TRBV9 to TRBJ2-2; 12 bases match TRBD2. The CDR3 length is 16 residues. The V gene end was trimmed by 5 bases and the J gene end by 7 bases; junction bases not matched to a gene: 9. CDR1 SGDLS and CDR2 YYNGEE come from the germline V gene. The CDR3 here is CASRRLAGDSGGELFF. The CDR3 region has the DNA TGTGCCAGCAGGAGACTAGCGGGAGATTCGGGCGGGGAGCTGTTTTTT.

The chain combines TRBV3-1 (or the pseudogene TRBV3-2) with TRBJ1-5; no reliable D call. Trimming removed 1 base from V and 2 bases from J, with 9 bases in between. Germline V CDR1 and CDR2: LGHDT, YNNKEL (reference sequence). This CDR3 comprises 15 residues. The CDR3 DNA follows: TGTGCCAGCAGCCAAGGCCAGGTGCGCAATCAGCCCCAGCATTTT. This translates into CASSQGQVRNQPQHF.

This chain connects TRBV10-3 to TRBJ2-7; 9 bases map to TRBD2. The CDR3 covers 15 residues. Germline V gene data show CDR1 as ENHRY and CDR2 as SYGVKD. Trimming took 4 bases from V and 2 from J; bases not matched to a gene: 6. This CDR3 is CAISGLAVTTYEQYF. The CDR3, as DNA: TGTGCCATCAGTGGACTAGCGGTAACGACCTACGAGCAGTACTTC.

This clone was recorded only once. The chain is built from TRBV6-5 and TRBJ1-4; tentatively, D is TRBD1 (5 bases). The CDR3 contains 15 residues. Per the germline V gene, CDR1 is MNHEY and CDR2 is SVGAGI. Trimming stripped 7 bases from V and 7 bases from J, with 19 bases between. The CDR3: CASTNAGLLAEKLFF. CDR3 nucleotide sequence: TGTGCCAGCACCAATGCGGGGCTTCTTGCTGAAAAACTGTTTTTT.

This chain links TRBV7-2 with TRBJ2-7; D possibly corresponds to TRBD2 (6 bases). Germline V gene sequence: CDR1 SGHTA, CDR2 FQGNSA. With 1 base removed from V and 0 bases from J, the gap between germline ends came to 7 bases. The CDR3 contains 14 residues. The CDR3 nucleotides are TGTGCCAGCAGCTTAGACGGGAGCTCCTACGAGCAGTACTTC. Translated: CASSLDGSSYEQYF.

The gene calls are TRBV5-4 and TRBJ2-1, with 9 positions matching TRBD2. After removal of 0 bases from V and 9 bases from J, the junction contained 7 bases not matched to a gene. Germline V CDR1 and CDR2: SGHNT, YYREEE (reference sequence). This CDR3 has 15 residues. DNA for the CDR3: TGTGCCAGCAGCTTGGGTCTAGCGGGAACTACTGAGCAGTTCTTC. Its translation: CASSLGLAGTTEQFF.

The rearrangement links TRBV9 to TRBJ2-5; TRBD1 matches at 7 bases. The V segment lost 2 bases and the J segment 5 bases; nucleotides outside the gene matches: 6. CDR1 is SGDLS and CDR2 is YYNGEE in the germline V gene. The CDR3 contains 14 residues. Here the CDR3 reads CASSVWTGGETQYF. The CDR3 DNA sequence: TGTGCCAGCAGCGTCTGGACAGGTGGTGAGACCCAGTACTTC.

V usage is TRBV5-8 and J usage is TRBJ1-4, with 8 bases matching TRBD1. The CDR3 has 15 residues. V was pared by 5 bases and J by 8 bases, with 11 bases of the junction left unmatched. Germline V gene lookup returns CDR1 SGHTS and CDR2 YDEGEE. CDR3 residues: CASRARQGPEEKLFF. CDR3 in DNA: TGTGCCAGCAGGGCCCGACAGGGGCCGGAAGAAAAACTGTTTTTT.

The CDR3: CASSIAAVTGELFF. The CDR3 coding sequence is TGTGCCAGTAGTATAGCCGCGGTCACCGGGGAGCTGTTTTTT. The chain has TRBV19 and TRBJ2-2; D gene ambiguous. Deletions cut 1 base from V and 4 bases from J, with 7 bases between. Germline V gives CDR1 LNHDA, CDR2 SQIVND (reference sequence). The CDR3 is made up of 14 amino acids.

CDR3 loop: CASSDATGGYTF. The CDR3, as DNA: TGTGCCAGCAGTGACGCTACAGGCGGCTACACCTTC. The chain links TRBV6-2 or TRBV6-3 to TRBJ1-2; the D gene is possibly TRBD1 (5 bases). This CDR3 has 12 residues. Looked up from germline, CDR1 is MNHEY and CDR2 is SVGEGT. Trimming cost V 5 bases and J 8 bases, with 12 bases left between them.

V usage is TRBV5-1 and J usage is TRBJ2-5, with D perhaps matching TRBD2 (6 bases). V lost 4 bases, J lost 5 bases, and 18 bases lay in between. The germline CDR1 and CDR2 sequences are SGHRS and YFSETQ. The CDR3 sequence is 15 residues long. CDR3 sequence: CASSAGLGRRETQYF. In DNA form, the CDR3 reads TGCGCCAGCAGCGCCGGGTTGGGGAGGAGGGAGACCCAGTACTTC.

This chain joins TRBV7-8 and TRBJ1-2; 7 nucleotides agree with TRBD1. The CDR3 has 13 residues. Germline CDR1 SGHVS, CDR2 FQNEAQ. Trimming removed 4 bases from V and 4 bases from J; junction bases left unmatched: 3. The CDR3 protein is CASSSGQRYGYTF. CDR3 DNA sequence: TGTGCCAGCAGCTCGGGACAGCGCTATGGCTACACCTTC.

The rearrangement joins TRBV2 to TRBJ2-3; a possible D gene is TRBD2 (5 bases). Germline loops: CDR1 SNHLY, CDR2 FYNNEI. Between the trimmed V and J ends, which lost 4 bases and 1 base, there was a span of 9 bases. This CDR3 has 14 residues. CDR3 sequence: CASSGARGTDTQYF. CDR3 DNA: TGTGCCAGCAGTGGAGCGAGGGGCACAGATACGCAGTATTTT.

V gene TRBV10-2 combines with J gene TRBJ2-1; 15 bases match TRBD2. The germline V gene encodes CDR1 WSHSY and CDR2 SAAADI. The CDR3 consists of 14 residues. After removal of 7 bases from V and 7 bases from J, the junction contained 2 bases not matched to a gene. CDR3 in amino acids: CASTGTSGRNEQFF. The CDR3 bases are TGCGCCAGCACTGGGACTAGCGGGAGGAATGAGCAGTTCTTC.

The chain has TRBV30 and TRBJ1-2; 7 bases map to TRBD1. Germline V lookup: CDR1 GTSNPN, CDR2 SVGIG (reference sequence). The V segment lost 5 bases and the J segment 8 bases; nucleotides outside the gene matches: 8. The CDR3 is made up of 12 amino acids. In nucleotides, the CDR3 is TGTGCCTGGGGTTCCGGGACAGAGGGCTACACCTTC. Protein: CAWGSGTEGYTF.

This clone was observed a few times. This rearrangement joins TRBV4-1 to TRBJ1-1; D not resolved. V lost 6 bases, J lost 4 bases, and 12 bases lay in between. CDR3 length equals 13 residues. Germline V gene sequence: CDR1 MGHRA, CDR2 YSYEKL. CDR3 sequence: CASRQSSGTEAFF. CDR3 nucleotides: TGCGCCAGCAGGCAAAGCTCGGGCACTGAAGCTTTCTTT.

This clone appeared a single time. The chain links TRBV10-1 to TRBJ2-2; 10 bases map to TRBD1. After removal of 10 bases from V and 5 bases from J, the junction contained 7 bases not matched to a gene. This CDR3 contains 14 residues. Per the germline V gene, CDR1 is WNHNN and CDR2 is SYGVQD (reference sequence). The CDR3 loop is CATSPGQGTGELFF. CDR3 nucleotide sequence: TGCGCCACCTCACCGGGACAGGGGACCGGGGAGCTGTTTTTT.

The genes are TRBV7-2 and TRBJ1-6; 9 bases fit TRBD1. V trimming: 5 bases; J trimming: 9 bases; junction bases outside the gene matches: 5. Germline-derived CDR1 and CDR2 are SGHTA and FQGNSA. The CDR3 is 14 amino acids. The CDR3, as DNA: TGTGCCAGCAGCGCGGACAGGGGAACTTCACCCCTCCACTTT. Residues: CASSADRGTSPLHF.